The clone carrying this T cell receptor beta chain was picked up one time. Controls came from buffy coats of healthy blood donors. CDR1 is SGHTA and CDR2 is FQGNSA in the germline V gene. V lost 5 bases and J lost 8; bases outside the gene matches: 9. This CDR3 comprises 17 residues. This specimen belongs to a study of STAT5B mutations in CD4+ large granular lymphocyte leukemia. Clones were sequenced by immunoSEQ multiplex PCR, and TCRdb holds only the in-frame ones, with some missing. The repertoire has under 40,000 clones, approximately 81% of them found once; the top ten carry approximately 2.5%. The sequence was obtained from a human donor in good health. The sequencing input was CD4+ T cells from blood buffy coats. This chain connects TRBV7-2 to TRBJ2-1; 16 positions agree with TRBD2. CDR3 bases: TGTGCCAGCAGCAGGGGACTAGCGGGGGGGCCCTGGGATGAGCAGTTCTTC. Residues: CASSRGLAGGPWDEQFF.